A selection of T cell receptor beta chains follows, all from one sample in a study of cytomegalovirus exposure and HLA in healthy donors. Sequenced by immunoSEQ multiplex PCR; TCRdb stores in-frame clones only, minus some. Its clone listing holds 80,000 to 100,000 clones. The specimen sequenced was PBMCs. The receptors shown here come from a woman in her 30s in good health and CMV-seronegative. Both conserved end residues are part of each CDR3. D genes are given only for firm matches.

>TRBJ1-5|NA|TRBV2
CASSEAVYQPQHF
TGTGCCAGCAGTGAGGCAGTCTATCAGCCCCAGCATTTT
>TRBJ2-3|TRBD2|TRBV27
CASRGLAGGGTDTQYF
TGTGCCAGCAGGGGACTAGCGGGAGGAGGCACAGATACGCAGTATTTT
>TRBJ2-7|NA|TRBV5-6
CASSSSAYEQYF
TGTGCCAGCAGCTCTAGCGCCTACGAGCAGTACTTC
>TRBJ2-7|NA|TRBV6-5
CASTLSQGSYEQYF
TGTGCCAGCACCCTGTCGCAGGGCTCCTACGAGCAGTACTTC
>TRBJ2-6|NA|TRBV6-5
CASSYEAAGANVLTF
TGTGCCAGCAGTTACGAGGCCGCTGGGGCCAACGTCCTGACTTTC
>TRBJ2-1|TRBD2|TRBV5-4
CASSRDLAASYNEQFF
TGTGCCAGCAGCCGGGACCTAGCGGCCTCCTACAATGAGCAGTTCTTC
>TRBJ2-2|TRBD1|TRBV10-3
CAIRRQGVTGELFF
TGTGCCATCAGGAGACAGGGAGTGACCGGGGAGCTGTTTTTT
>TRBJ2-1|NA|TRBV11-1
CASSLILGTEQFF
TGTGCCAGCAGCTTAATTTTAGGGACAGAGCAGTTCTTC
>TRBJ1-2|TRBD1|TRBV28
CASSPYPGTGANGYTF
TGTGCCAGCAGTCCCTATCCCGGGACAGGGGCTAATGGCTACACCTTC
>TRBJ2-7|NA|TRBV6-6
CASVDLDSSYEQYF
TGTGCCAGCGTAGATTTGGACAGTTCCTACGAGCAGTACTTC
>TRBJ1-6|NA|TRBV5-1
CASSLAGDHSPLHF
TGCGCCAGCAGCTTGGCAGGTGATCATTCACCCCTCCACTTT
>TRBJ2-7|TRBD2|TRBV5-6
CASSHSGSGYEQYF
TGTGCCAGCAGCCATAGCGGGAGCGGCTACGAGCAGTACTTC
>TRBJ2-4|NA|TRBV6-1
CASSERLLAKNIQYF
TGTGCCAGCAGTGAAAGACTATTAGCCAAAAACATTCAGTACTTC
>TRBJ2-1|NA|TRBV9
CASTLNPGSEQFF
TGTGCCAGCACCCTAAACCCCGGGAGTGAGCAGTTCTTC
>TRBJ1-1|TRBD1|TRBV10-3
CAIRTGRTEAFF
TGTGCCATCAGGACAGGGAGGACTGAAGCTTTCTTT
>TRBJ1-2|NA|TRBV5-5
CASSLVAGDVGYTF
TGTGCCAGCAGCTTGGTAGCGGGGGATGTTGGCTACACCTTC
>TRBJ2-1|NA|TRBV5-1
CASSLDSGDNNEQFF
TGCGCCAGCAGCTTGGACAGTGGTGATAACAATGAGCAGTTCTTC
>TRBJ2-1|NA|TRBV6-1
CASSDWGRGHNEQFF
TGTGCCAGCAGTGACTGGGGGCGGGGGCACAATGAGCAGTTCTTC
>TRBJ2-2|NA|TRBV5-1
CASSPRPENTGELFF
TGCGCCAGCAGCCCCCGTCCAGAGAACACCGGGGAGCTGTTTTTT
>TRBJ1-4|NA|TRBV27
CASSFGGSHEKLFF
TGTGCCAGCAGTTTTGGAGGTTCTCATGAAAAACTGTTTTTT
>TRBJ1-2|NA|TRBV5-4
CASSLGTVANYGYTF
TGTGCCAGCAGCTTGGGGACAGTTGCTAACTATGGCTACACCTTC
>TRBJ2-7|TRBD1|TRBV7-2
CASSPRGTGAYEQYF
TGTGCCAGCAGCCCAAGGGGGACAGGGGCCTACGAGCAGTACTTC
>TRBJ2-7|TRBD1|TRBV10-3
CAISEKSSGQGYEQYF
TGTGCCATCAGTGAGAAAAGCAGTGGACAGGGCTACGAGCAGTACTTC
>TRBJ2-5|TRBD1|TRBV27
CASSLSLGDSQETQYF
TGTGCCAGCAGTTTATCCCTCGGGGACAGCCAAGAGACCCAGTACTTC
>TRBJ1-3|NA|TRBV25-1
CASSDQGRKGNTIYF
TGTGCCAGCAGTGACCAGGGGCGGAAGGGAAACACCATATATTTT
>TRBJ2-1|NA|TRBV27
CASSLSPQGYNEQFF
TGTGCCAGCAGTTTATCCCCCCAGGGCTACAATGAGCAGTTCTTC
>TRBJ2-4|NA|TRBV5-6
CASSLGAGVQYF
TGTGCCAGCAGCTTGGGAGCGGGCGTTCAGTACTTC
>TRBJ2-7|NA|TRBV7-9
CASSSRPGLSSYEQYF
TGTGCCAGCAGCTCCCGACCAGGACTTTCCTCCTACGAGCAGTACTTC
>TRBJ2-3|TRBD2|TRBV11-3
CASSPGLAGVETQYF
TGTGCCAGCAGCCCAGGACTAGCGGGAGTGGAAACGCAGTATTTT
>TRBJ1-3|TRBD1|TRBV30
CAWVTGAGNTIYF
TGTGCCTGGGTGACAGGGGCTGGAAACACCATATATTTT